This T cell receptor (beta chain) was documented in a study of patients and donors after allogeneic stem cell transplantation. V dropped 0 bases and J dropped 9; count of bases not matched to a gene: 10. Germline CDR1 reads MNHEY; CDR2 reads SVGAGI. The CDR3 runs to 16 residues. One entry per CDR3 protein, called by TCRdb with MiXCR from the RT-PCR reads. Among 400,000 to 450,000 distinct CDR3 sequences, roughly 16% were seen once, and the ten largest hold 7.2%. This clonotype originated in a human donor who was either an allogeneic HSCT recipient or a stem cell or donor lymphocyte infusion donor (not recorded which). It is not recorded whose cells these are; they may come from a transplant donor. This sequence joins TRBV6-5 and TRBJ2-1; the match to TRBD2 covers 8 bases. The sample taken for sequencing was blood, either unsorted or a sorted T cell fraction (not recorded which). The CDR3 coding sequence is TGTGCCAGCAGTTACTCGGACCCGGGAGGGCCCATTGAGCAGTTCTTC. It codes for CASSYSDPGGPIEQFF.